This T cell receptor (beta chain) was found in a study of shared clonotypes between healthy human individuals. The CDR3 consists of 15 residues. V gave up 5 bases and J gave up 5 bases; unmatched junction bases: 12. Germline V gives CDR1 SQVTM, CDR2 ANQGSEA. Tens of thousands of T cell genomes (about 210 ng DNA) went into each sorted-subset replicate. TCRdb keeps only in-frame clones here, not all; method: immunoSEQ multiplex PCR. The sample comprises fewer than 400,000 clones, around 74% of which are singletons, and around 10% rests with the top ten. The receptor's source is a man aged 25-40 years in good health. The specimen sequenced was memory CD4+ T cells sorted from blood. Subset here: CD45RA-negative fraction. This chain connects TRBV29-1 to TRBJ2-5; 9 bases agree with TRBD2. The CDR3 nucleotides are TGCAGCGTTTTTCCTTTAGCGGGAGCAGGGGAGACCCAGTACTTC. Its translation is CSVFPLAGAGETQYF.